This TCR beta chain was found in a study of blood T cell repertoires in COVID-19. Study-wide background: Whether acute or convalescent, the COVID-19 samples came from the United States, Italy and Spain. T cells, B-cell-depleted T cells, or PBMCs provided the cDNA or gDNA that served as material.

The V gene lost 7 bases and the J gene lost 3 bases, with 15 bases spanning the gap. This CDR3 contains 15 residues. CDR1 MGHDK and CDR2 SYGVNS come from the germline V gene. Original handling: Counts of nucleated cells, estimated from reference gene primer amplification, were obtained. Profiling relied on immunoSEQ multiplex PCR, and the TCRdb table lists in-frame clones only, not all of them. The V and J calls and clone size were taken over from that table, and D and trimming were inferred from the DNA. The sample consists of 95,000 to 100,000 clones, about 85% of them appearing once. The specimen was peripheral blood. The genes are TRBV25-1 and TRBJ1-4; D is possibly TRBD1 (6 bases). The sequence was collected from a woman aged 70-85 years with active or convalescent COVID-19. The CDR3 sequence is CASTAGAVSNEKLFF. DNA of the CDR3: TGTGCCAGCACCGCGGGGGCAGTTTCTAATGAAAAACTGTTTTTT.